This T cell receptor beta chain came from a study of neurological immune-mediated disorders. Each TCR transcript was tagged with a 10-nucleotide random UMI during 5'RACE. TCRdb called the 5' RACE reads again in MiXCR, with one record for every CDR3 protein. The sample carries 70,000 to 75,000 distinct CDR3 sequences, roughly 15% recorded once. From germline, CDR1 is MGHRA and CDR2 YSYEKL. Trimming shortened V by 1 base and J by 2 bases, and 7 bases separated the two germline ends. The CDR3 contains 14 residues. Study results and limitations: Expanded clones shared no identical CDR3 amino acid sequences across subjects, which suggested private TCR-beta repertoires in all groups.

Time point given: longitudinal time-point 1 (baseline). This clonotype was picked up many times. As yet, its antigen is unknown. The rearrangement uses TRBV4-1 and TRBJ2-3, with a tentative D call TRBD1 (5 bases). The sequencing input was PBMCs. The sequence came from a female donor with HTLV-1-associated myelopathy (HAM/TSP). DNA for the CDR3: TGCGCCAGCAGCCAAGTAGGGGACACAGATACGCAGTATTTT. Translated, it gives CASSQVGDTDTQYF.